The sequence of this T cell receptor (beta chain) was determined in a study of Ad26.COV2.S vaccination and SARS-CoV-2 variants. Overall study: Donor allocation was to the COV1001 Ad26.COV2.S trial arm. Once, or twice with 56 days between doses, Ad26.COV2.S was given intramuscularly.

The table came from immunoSEQ multiplex PCR; TCRdb's copy has only in-frame clones and leaves some out. The sample lists 350,000 to 500,000 clones, roughly 88% occurring once. Findings of the study overall: Comparability of non-spike TCR breadth was observed across vaccine and placebo recipients. Vaccine recipients posted higher spike-specific TCR breadth than their placebo counterparts.

The treatment is: around 19 received Ad26.COV2.S at low or high dose, single or two shots; about 5 received placebo; per-sample allocation not given. Repertoires come from day 63 after the first vaccine or placebo injection. On this clone: Its antigen is still unknown.

The CDR3 sequence is 14 residues long. The germline V and J ends were trimmed by 1 base and 8 bases, with 13 bases remaining between them. The germline V gene encodes CDR1 KGHDR and CDR2 SFDVKD. This specimen was peripheral blood, taken in a trial of Ad26.COV2.S vaccine versus placebo. The chain has TRBV24-1 and TRBJ1-2; a possible D gene is TRBD1 (5 bases). This TCR derives from a person aged 18-60 years who received the Ad26.COV2.S COVID-19 vaccine or a placebo. The CDR3 sequence is CATSDFSRVEGYTF. DNA of the CDR3: TGTGCCACCAGTGATTTCAGCAGGGTTGAAGGCTACACCTTC.